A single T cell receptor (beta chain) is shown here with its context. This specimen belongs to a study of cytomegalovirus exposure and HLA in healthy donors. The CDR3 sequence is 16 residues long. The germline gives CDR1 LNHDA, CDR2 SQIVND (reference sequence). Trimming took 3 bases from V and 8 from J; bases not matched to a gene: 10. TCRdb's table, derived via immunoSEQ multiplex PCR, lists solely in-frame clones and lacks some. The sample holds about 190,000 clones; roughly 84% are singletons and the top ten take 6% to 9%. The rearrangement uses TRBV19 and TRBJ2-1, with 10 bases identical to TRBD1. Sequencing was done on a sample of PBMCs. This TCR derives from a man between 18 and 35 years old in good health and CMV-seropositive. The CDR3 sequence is CASSIGAGQGIHEQFF. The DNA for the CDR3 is TGTGCCAGTAGTATCGGGGCGGGACAGGGGATTCATGAGCAGTTCTTC.